Shown below are 8 T cell receptor beta chains from a single sample sequenced in a study of beta chain features in type 1 diabetes (dated by TCRdb to 2017 to 2018). These receptors' antigens are unknown. Here is what the overall study found, with its caveats: In all four CD4+ subsets, TCRB CDR3 length was moderately but significantly shorter in type 1 diabetes patients.

To prepare the library, the immunoSEQ multiplex PCR assay was applied. The entire isolated RNA was reverse transcribed using the High Capacity cDNA Reverse Transcription Kit, and thus expressed TCRB transcripts were sequenced. This is the immuneACCESS table as TCRdb keeps it, with only in-frame sequences that have V and J called. A part of the clones is gone; compared with another copy, unresolved V genes explain less than half, and the rest is unexplained. In this sample the table shows roughly 100,000 clones, approximately 30% of which occur a single time. 0.53% of the sample comes from the top ten. Specimen: central memory CD4+ T cells from blood. Source of these receptors: a woman under 30 with type 1 diabetes.

This chain uses TRBV7-2 with TRBJ2-5; 7 nucleotides match TRBD1. The trim removed 5 bases at V and 5 bases at J, leaving 14 bases unmatched. CDR1 is SGHTA, CDR2 FQGNSA, per germline. The CDR3 extends over 16 amino acids. The CDR3 sequence: CASSPRSGTVFETQYF. The CDR3 bases are TGTGCCAGCAGCCCTAGATCCGGGACAGTCTTTGAGACCCAGTACTTC.

A few counts support this clone. V and J are TRBV18 and TRBJ2-1, with 10 bases that match TRBD2. CDR1 and CDR2 from the germline V gene are KGHSH and LQKENI. The CDR3 loop spans 16 amino acids. J lost 6 bases, V lost 1 base, and 6 bases had no gene match. The CDR3 region has the DNA TGTGCCAGCTCACCACTGAAGCGGGAGGGCATCAATGAGCAGTTCTTC. Its translation: CASSPLKREGINEQFF.

Written as DNA, the CDR3 is TGTGCCAGCAGTTGGACAGGGAACTATGGCTACACCTTC. Translating it yields CASSWTGNYGYTF. The chain recombines TRBV27 with TRBJ1-2; TRBD1 aligns across 8 bases. Germline loops: CDR1 MNHEY, CDR2 SMNVEV (reference sequence). This CDR3 contains 13 residues. V trimming: 4 bases; J trimming: 2 bases; junction bases outside the gene matches: 0.

This clone was seen a few times. The chain joins TRBV21-1 to TRBJ1-1; no DNA check was done on the table's D call, TRBD1. TRBV21-1 is annotated as a pseudogene. The CDR3 is made up of 17 amino acids. The CDR3: CASSNEGGTDEYTEAFF. The CDR3 DNA follows: TGTGCCAGCAGCAATGAAGGGGGGACAGATGAGTACACTGAAGCTTTCTTT.

This clone was observed once. V gene TRBV19 combines with J gene TRBJ1-1; the match to TRBD1 covers 12 bases. Losses at the gene ends were 5 bases for V and 7 bases for J; bases not matched to a gene: 17. The germline CDR1 and CDR2 sequences are LNHDA and SQIVND (reference sequence). The CDR3 is made up of 18 amino acids. CDR3 DNA: TGTGCCAGTAGTCCTCTCCCGGGACAGGGGGCCCTTAGCAGTGAAGCTTTCTTT. Its translation is CASSPLPGQGALSSEAFF.

The chain combines TRBV29-1 with TRBJ1-2; possible D gene TRBD1, 6 bases. The CDR3 totals 16 residues. V was cut by 1 base and J by 4 bases, with 19 bases left in between. Per germline, CDR1 SQVTM and CDR2 ANQGSEA. This CDR3 is CSVEAMPRGGVYGYTF. As DNA, the CDR3 is TGCAGCGTTGAAGCGATGCCCAGGGGTGGTGTCTATGGCTACACCTTC. The full variable domain, in which reference TRBV29-1 and TRBJ1-2 provide the parts outside the CDR3, is SAVISQKPSRDICQRGTSLTIQCQVDSQVTMMFWYRQQPGQSLTLIATANQGSEATYESGFVIDKFPISRPNLTFSTLTVSNMSPEDSSIYLCSVEAMPRGGVYGYTFGSGTRLTVV.

Written as DNA, the CDR3 is TGTGCCAGCAGCCCCAAAAGGAGTGGTAATGAGCAGTTCTTC. Protein product: CASSPKRSGNEQFF. J is TRBJ2-1 and V is TRBV11-3, with D hard to call. The CDR3 spans 14 residues. The V gene lost 5 bases and the J gene lost 7 bases, with 15 bases spanning the gap. Germline values: CDR1 SGHNT, CDR2 YENEEA.

This clone was detected a few times. Other DNA sequences of this sample code for an identical CDR3. V gene TRBV18 combines with J gene TRBJ1-1, with TRBD1 matching 7 bases. This CDR3 is 14 amino acids long. J was trimmed by 0 bases and V by 4 bases; bases with no gene match: 2. Looked up from germline, CDR1 is KGHSH and CDR2 is LQKENI. The CDR3: CASSQDRLNTEAFF. The CDR3 nucleotides read TGTGCCAGCTCACAGGACAGGTTGAACACTGAAGCTTTCTTT.